The 15 T cell receptor beta chains below all came from one sample that was sequenced in a study of T cells in localized non-small cell lung cancer. Measured with immunoSEQ multiplex PCR; TCRdb has only the in-frame clones, and not every one. This sample has 30,000 to 40,000 clones, with around four fifths found just once. The input for sequencing was peripheral blood, taken before any cancer treatment. These receptors were collected from a male donor older than 55 with stage II squamous cell lung carcinoma.

For the CDR3, the DNA is TGTGCCAGCAGCTCAATGCCTACGGGACTAAAATACAATGAGCAGTTCTTC. This translates into CASSSMPTGLKYNEQFF. V gene TRBV11-2 combines with J gene TRBJ2-1, with 7 positions matching TRBD2. The CDR3 runs to 17 residues. The J segment lost 4 bases and the V segment lost 4 bases, leaving 13 bases of the junction unmatched. Germline loops: CDR1 SGHAT, CDR2 FQNNGV.

The chain recombines TRBV9 with TRBJ2-2; 10 positions match TRBD1. The CDR3 contains 17 residues. Germline trimming cut 1 base from V and 1 base from J; bases unmatched to any gene: 4. Germline V gene lookup returns CDR1 SGDLS and CDR2 YYNGEE. CDR3 nucleotide sequence: TGTGCCAGCAGCGTACCTCGGACAGGGGGGAACACCGGGGAGCTGTTTTTT. Encoded protein: CASSVPRTGGNTGELFF.

The rearrangement uses TRBV5-6 and TRBJ1-2, with D uncertain. The V and J ends lost 4 bases and 3 bases respectively, with 22 bases between them. The CDR3 has 17 amino acids. Germline-derived CDR1 and CDR2 are SGHDT and YYEEEE. CDR3 loop: CASSPILSAGFDYGYTF. CDR3 in DNA: TGTGCCAGCAGCCCCATTCTCTCGGCGGGGTTCGACTATGGCTACACCTTC.

V is TRBV5-6 and J is TRBJ1-1; D not resolved. Germline CDR1 SGHDT, CDR2 YYEEEE. V lost 2 bases to trimming and J lost 6 bases, with 11 bases between them. The length of the CDR3 is 13 residues. The chain's CDR3 is CASSFWGAAEAFF. For the CDR3, the DNA is TGTGCCAGCAGCTTCTGGGGAGCTGCTGAAGCTTTCTTT.

This clone was observed a handful of times. The V and J genes are TRBV6-4 and TRBJ2-1, with TRBD2 matching 13 bases. V was pared by 4 bases and J by 11 bases, with 8 bases of the junction left unmatched. Per the germline V gene, CDR1 is MRHNA and CDR2 is SNTAGT. This CDR3 is 15 amino acids long. This CDR3 is CASSVAGTSGAKQFF. The DNA of the CDR3 is TGTGCCAGCAGTGTAGCCGGGACTAGCGGGGCCAAGCAGTTCTTC.

This chain links TRBV11-2 with TRBJ2-7; TRBD2 agrees at 12 bases. V lost 1 base to trimming and J lost 2 bases; unmatched junction nucleotides: 12. The CDR3 extends over 19 amino acids. CDR1 and CDR2 from the germline V gene are SGHAT and FQNNGV. The CDR3 DNA follows: TGTGCCAGCAGCTTAGTCGGAGGGCTAGCGGGAGGGAGGCCCTACGAGCAGTACTTC. Protein: CASSLVGGLAGGRPYEQYF. The full variable domain, its missing parts supplied by reference TRBV11-2 and TRBJ2-7, is EAGVAQSPRYKIIEKRQSVAFWCNPISGHATLYWYQQILGQGPKLLIQFQNNGVVDDSQLPKDRFSAERLKGVDSTLKIQPAKLEDSAVYLCASSLVGGLAGGRPYEQYFGPGTRLTVT.

This sequence joins TRBV4-2 and TRBJ2-7, with no clear D. V was clipped by 1 base and J by 2 bases, with 6 bases between them. The CDR3 runs to 13 residues. The germline gives CDR1 LGHNA, CDR2 YNFKEQ. The CDR3 here is CASSQGPTYEQYF. For the CDR3, the DNA is TGTGCCAGCAGCCAAGGTCCTACCTACGAGCAGTACTTC.

The chain links TRBV19 to TRBJ2-2; the match to TRBD1 covers 8 bases. With 7 bases clipped from V and 6 bases from J, the junction kept 10 bases outside the gene matches. Germline V gene lookup returns CDR1 LNHDA and CDR2 SQIVND (reference sequence). The CDR3 runs to 15 residues. The CDR3 DNA is TGTGCCAGTACCCGCGGGCAGGGGGCGCCCGGGGAGCTGTTTTTT. The encoded protein is CASTRGQGAPGELFF.

The chain recombines TRBV11-2 with TRBJ2-1; 10 nucleotides match TRBD1. The CDR3 is 17 amino acids. In germline, CDR1 is SGHAT, CDR2 FQNNGV. The V segment lost 5 bases and the J segment 0 bases; nucleotides outside the gene matches: 7. The CDR3 nucleotides are TGTGCCAGCAGCCCCTGGACAGGGGGGTCCTCCTACAATGAGCAGTTCTTC. Its protein is CASSPWTGGSSYNEQFF.

The table lists this clone with a count of one. The chain employs TRBV5-1 and TRBJ1-5; TRBD1 aligns across 8 bases. V gave up 0 bases and J gave up 6 bases; unmatched junction bases: 8. CDR1 and CDR2 (germline): SGHRS, YFSETQ. This CDR3 spans 16 amino acids. CDR3 amino acids: CASSLGAGGEGQPQHF. The CDR3 DNA follows: TGCGCCAGCAGCTTGGGGGCAGGGGGCGAGGGTCAGCCCCAGCATTTT.

V and J are TRBV29-1 and TRBJ1-2; perhaps TRBD1 as D (6 bases). The CDR3 contains 13 residues. The germline V gene has CDR1 SQVTM and CDR2 ANQGSEA. Trimming shortened V by 7 bases and J by 11 bases, and 23 bases separated the two germline ends. CDR3 amino acids: CSAVEGGQLGYTF. The CDR3 DNA reads as TGCAGCGCCGTTGAGGGTGGACAGTTGGGATACACCTTC.

V usage is TRBV10-3 and J usage is TRBJ1-4, with a weak D call TRBD1 (6 bases). V dropped 2 bases and J dropped 7 bases, with 11 bases sitting between them. This CDR3 comprises 14 residues. Germline V gene data show CDR1 as ENHRY and CDR2 as SYGVKD. CDR3 in DNA: TGTGCCATCAGTGAGAGGGGGGCGGGTGAAAAACTGTTTTTT. Translation gives CAISERGAGEKLFF.

The V gene is TRBV6-5, the J gene TRBJ2-1, with D perhaps TRBD2 (5 bases). V gave up 6 bases and J gave up 8 bases, with 17 bases separating them. This CDR3 has 14 amino acids. Per the germline V gene, CDR1 is MNHEY and CDR2 is SVGAGI. The CDR3 nucleotides are TGTGCCAGCAGGAAAGCGGAGGAGAGGGATGAGCAGTTCTTC. Translated: CASRKAEERDEQFF.

The V and J genes are TRBV5-1 and TRBJ1-6, with no clear D. V gave up 1 base and J gave up 5 bases, with 7 bases separating them. The germline V gene encodes CDR1 SGHRS and CDR2 YFSETQ. The CDR3 has 14 residues. The DNA of the CDR3 is TGCGCCAGCAGCTTGTTTCAGAATAATTCACCCCTCCACTTT. Protein sequence: CASSLFQNNSPLHF.

Only a few counts were recorded for this clone. The chain is built from TRBV7-9 and TRBJ2-7; 8 bases line up with TRBD1. J was trimmed by 1 base and V by 5 bases; bases with no gene match: 7. The CDR3 has 15 amino acids. CDR1 and CDR2 from the germline V gene are SEHNR and FQNEAQ (reference sequence). CDR3 loop: CASSLGQGPSYEQYF. CDR3 bases: TGTGCCAGCAGCCTCGGACAGGGACCTTCCTACGAGCAGTACTTC.